Listed below are T cell receptor beta chains from one sample, sequenced in a study of early stage breast cancer tumors. The protocol was immunoSEQ multiplex PCR, while the TCRdb copy is restricted to in-frame clones and leaves out a portion. The data show around 78,000 clones, 65% to 85% seen once. What was sequenced was blood. The receptors here all came from a person in their sixties or seventies with breast cancer. The CDR3 runs from the conserved cysteine through the conserved F or W. Each record gives: J gene, D gene, V gene, clone size, CDR3 DNA, CDR3 protein. D genes are given only for firm matches. A clone size is listed for some rows: how often the clone was seen (once, few, many), or a class if it is expanded.

J gene: TRBJ2-1; D gene: TRBD2; V gene: TRBV4-3; clone size: -; CDR3 DNA: TGCGCCAGCAGCCAGGGAACTAGCGGTTACAATGAGCAGTTCTTC; CDR3 protein: CASSQGTSGYNEQFF
J gene: TRBJ2-5; D gene: TRBD2; V gene: TRBV9; clone size: -; CDR3 DNA: TGTGCCAGCAGCGCCGGTGGACTAGCGGGGGGCGCGGGGGGAGAGACCCAGTACTTC; CDR3 protein: CASSAGGLAGGAGGETQYF
J gene: TRBJ2-5; D gene: TRBD2; V gene: TRBV11-2; clone size: -; CDR3 DNA: TGTGCCAGCAGCTTAGCTAGCGGGGAAGAGACCCAGTACTTC; CDR3 protein: CASSLASGEETQYF
J gene: TRBJ2-3; D gene: -; V gene: TRBV20-1; clone size: -; CDR3 DNA: TGCAGTGCGCAGGTGGAGGATACGCAGTATTTT; CDR3 protein: CSAQVEDTQYF
J gene: TRBJ2-3; D gene: -; V gene: TRBV5-6; clone size: -; CDR3 DNA: TGTGCCAGCAGCTTGGATCCGTTCACAGATACGCAGTATTTT; CDR3 protein: CASSLDPFTDTQYF
J gene: TRBJ2-7; D gene: TRBD1; V gene: TRBV2; clone size: -; CDR3 DNA: TGTGCCAGCAGTGAAGAGGGGGCGCGGGAGCAGTACTTC; CDR3 protein: CASSEEGAREQYF
J gene: TRBJ2-5; D gene: -; V gene: TRBV30; clone size: -; CDR3 DNA: TGTGCCTCGTCCCCAGCCGACCGGGAGACCCAGTACTTC; CDR3 protein: CASSPADRETQYF
J gene: TRBJ1-3; D gene: -; V gene: TRBV4-1; clone size: once; CDR3 DNA: TGCGCCAGCAGCCTCAGGCCGGGGGGAGGAAACACCATATATTTT; CDR3 protein: CASSLRPGGGNTIYF
J gene: TRBJ2-2; D gene: -; V gene: TRBV6-6; clone size: -; CDR3 DNA: TGTGCCAGCAGCCCTAATACCGCCGGGGAGCTGTTTTTT; CDR3 protein: CASSPNTAGELFF
J gene: TRBJ1-5; D gene: -; V gene: TRBV2; clone size: -; CDR3 DNA: TGTGCCAGCAAACTAGCGGGGGTGGGGCCCCAGCATTTT; CDR3 protein: CASKLAGVGPQHF
J gene: TRBJ2-3; D gene: TRBD2; V gene: TRBV5-1; clone size: -; CDR3 DNA: TGCGCCAGCAGCCTCAGCGGGGCGAGCACAGATACGCAGTATTTT; CDR3 protein: CASSLSGASTDTQYF
J gene: TRBJ2-7; D gene: -; V gene: TRBV21-1; clone size: -; CDR3 DNA: TGTGCCAGCAGCAAAAACCCTGGAGGCGGTCCATCCTACGAGCAGTACTTC; CDR3 protein: CASSKNPGGGPSYEQYF
J gene: TRBJ2-1; D gene: TRBD2; V gene: TRBV28; clone size: -; CDR3 DNA: TGTGCCAGCAGTTTATCTAGCGGGATAAAGCAGTTCTTC; CDR3 protein: CASSLSSGIKQFF
J gene: TRBJ1-1; D gene: -; V gene: TRBV6-5; clone size: -; CDR3 DNA: TGTGCCAGCAGTTTGGGACGGTACAACACTGAAGCTTTCTTT; CDR3 protein: CASSLGRYNTEAFF
J gene: TRBJ1-1; D gene: -; V gene: TRBV15; clone size: -; CDR3 DNA: TGTGCCACCAGCAGAGCCTGGGGGGCCTCAGCTTTCTTT; CDR3 protein: CATSRAWGASAFF
J gene: TRBJ2-3; D gene: -; V gene: TRBV6-5; clone size: -; CDR3 DNA: TGTGCCAGCAGTTACTCTGGGCCAGGGGGCACAGATACGCAGTATTTT; CDR3 protein: CASSYSGPGGTDTQYF
J gene: TRBJ1-1; D gene: -; V gene: TRBV30; clone size: once; CDR3 DNA: TGTGCCTGGGCAGCGAACACTGAAGCTTTCTTT; CDR3 protein: CAWAANTEAFF
J gene: TRBJ2-1; D gene: TRBD2; V gene: TRBV27; clone size: -; CDR3 DNA: TGTGCCAGCAGTTTTGTAGCGGGAAATGAGCAGTTCTTC; CDR3 protein: CASSFVAGNEQFF
J gene: TRBJ2-5; D gene: -; V gene: TRBV2; clone size: -; CDR3 DNA: TGTGCCAGCAGTCCACAAGAGACCCAGTACTTC; CDR3 protein: CASSPQETQYF
J gene: TRBJ1-5; D gene: -; V gene: TRBV4-2; clone size: -; CDR3 DNA: TGTGCCAGCAGCAGGATTGCGGACGGGGCTGAAGGGCAGCCCCAGCATTTT; CDR3 protein: CASSRIADGAEGQPQHF
J gene: TRBJ2-1; D gene: TRBD2; V gene: TRBV5-1; clone size: -; CDR3 DNA: TGCGCCAGCAGCTTAGCGGGAGGGCCAGTTGAGCAGTTCTTC; CDR3 protein: CASSLAGGPVEQFF
J gene: TRBJ1-4; D gene: -; V gene: TRBV28; clone size: -; CDR3 DNA: TGTGCCAGCAGTTTATCACTCGGTAGTCCAAATGAAAAACTGTTTTTT; CDR3 protein: CASSLSLGSPNEKLFF
J gene: TRBJ2-5; D gene: TRBD2; V gene: TRBV5-1; clone size: -; CDR3 DNA: TGCGCCAGCAGCTTGGCCGGGACTAGAAAAGAGACCCAGTACTTC; CDR3 protein: CASSLAGTRKETQYF
J gene: TRBJ2-1; D gene: -; V gene: TRBV28; clone size: -; CDR3 DNA: TGTGCCAGCAACACTCGGGACAATGAGCAGTTCTTC; CDR3 protein: CASNTRDNEQFF
J gene: TRBJ1-5; D gene: -; V gene: TRBV5-6; clone size: -; CDR3 DNA: TGTGCCAGCAGCTTGGGACAGTCCTTTGGCAATCAGCCCCAGCATTTT; CDR3 protein: CASSLGQSFGNQPQHF
J gene: TRBJ2-2; D gene: -; V gene: TRBV6-6; clone size: -; CDR3 DNA: TGTGCCAGCAGTTACTGGACAGGGGAGCTGTTTTTT; CDR3 protein: CASSYWTGELFF
J gene: TRBJ2-5; D gene: -; V gene: TRBV18; clone size: -; CDR3 DNA: TGTGCCAGCTCCCTTACAACCCAGTACTTC; CDR3 protein: CASSLTTQYF
J gene: TRBJ1-2; D gene: -; V gene: TRBV14; clone size: -; CDR3 DNA: TGTGCCAGCAGCCAAGTTGGACCCTATGGCTACACCTTC; CDR3 protein: CASSQVGPYGYTF
J gene: TRBJ2-5; D gene: -; V gene: TRBV11-3; clone size: -; CDR3 DNA: TGTGCCAGCAGCTTAGGGGCAGGGGTTCAAGAGACCCAGTACTTC; CDR3 protein: CASSLGAGVQETQYF
J gene: TRBJ1-5; D gene: -; V gene: TRBV6-1; clone size: -; CDR3 DNA: TGTGCCAGCAGCCGGACAGGCAATCAGCCCCAGCATTTT; CDR3 protein: CASSRTGNQPQHF
J gene: TRBJ2-5; D gene: TRBD2; V gene: TRBV2; clone size: -; CDR3 DNA: TGTGCCAGCAGTGATATTGGACTAGCAGGACGGGAGACCCAGTACTTC; CDR3 protein: CASSDIGLAGRETQYF
J gene: TRBJ1-3; D gene: -; V gene: TRBV9; clone size: few; CDR3 DNA: TGTGCCAGCAGCGCTTCCGGTCGCTCTGGAAACACCATATATTTT; CDR3 protein: CASSASGRSGNTIYF
J gene: TRBJ1-5; D gene: -; V gene: TRBV11-2; clone size: -; CDR3 DNA: TGTGCCAGCAGCTTAGGTCGTAGCAATCAGCCCCAGCATTTT; CDR3 protein: CASSLGRSNQPQHF
J gene: TRBJ2-5; D gene: -; V gene: TRBV18; clone size: once; CDR3 DNA: TGTGCCAGCTCACCACCACAAGGCGGAGAGACCCAGTACTTC; CDR3 protein: CASSPPQGGETQYF
J gene: TRBJ1-1; D gene: -; V gene: TRBV11-2; clone size: -; CDR3 DNA: TGTGCCAGCAGTTTAGGGGTGAACACTGAAGCTTTCTTT; CDR3 protein: CASSLGVNTEAFF
J gene: TRBJ2-3; D gene: -; V gene: TRBV4-1; clone size: -; CDR3 DNA: TGCGCCAGCAGCCAAGAACAGGGGGAGGGGGATACGCAGTATTTT; CDR3 protein: CASSQEQGEGDTQYF
J gene: TRBJ2-1; D gene: -; V gene: TRBV7-2; clone size: -; CDR3 DNA: TGTGCCAGCAGCGCCCGCAATGAGCAGTTCTTC; CDR3 protein: CASSARNEQFF
J gene: TRBJ1-4; D gene: -; V gene: TRBV19; clone size: -; CDR3 DNA: TGTGCCAGTAGTAACTCGGGCTGGGAAAAACTGTTTTTT; CDR3 protein: CASSNSGWEKLFF
J gene: TRBJ2-7; D gene: -; V gene: TRBV5-1; clone size: once; CDR3 DNA: TGCGCCAGCAGCTTGGCCATGACAGCGGACTCCTACGAGCAGTACTTC; CDR3 protein: CASSLAMTADSYEQYF
J gene: TRBJ1-6; D gene: TRBD1; V gene: TRBV5-1; clone size: few; CDR3 DNA: TGCGCCAGCAGCGTCTCGACAGGGGATAATTCACCCCTCCACTTT; CDR3 protein: CASSVSTGDNSPLHF
J gene: TRBJ1-2; D gene: -; V gene: TRBV7-3; clone size: few; CDR3 DNA: TGTGCCAGCAGCTTATATGGGGGGGCCGACTATGGCTACACCTTC; CDR3 protein: CASSLYGGADYGYTF
J gene: TRBJ1-6; D gene: -; V gene: TRBV10-3; clone size: -; CDR3 DNA: TGTGCCATCAGCCCCCGGGAAGCGTATAATTCACCCCTCCACTTT; CDR3 protein: CAISPREAYNSPLHF
J gene: TRBJ2-7; D gene: -; V gene: TRBV10-3; clone size: -; CDR3 DNA: TGTGCCATCAGGGACAGCAAGGCCAACTACGAGCAGTACTTC; CDR3 protein: CAIRDSKANYEQYF
J gene: TRBJ2-7; D gene: -; V gene: TRBV7-2; clone size: -; CDR3 DNA: TGTGCCAGCAGTGCCGCGGGGTGGGGCTACGAGCAGTACTTC; CDR3 protein: CASSAAGWGYEQYF
J gene: TRBJ1-5; D gene: -; V gene: TRBV28; clone size: few; CDR3 DNA: TGTGCCAGCGGAAAGGGGGGTAGGAGCGAGCCCCAGCATTTT; CDR3 protein: CASGKGGRSEPQHF
J gene: TRBJ1-4; D gene: -; V gene: TRBV7-9; clone size: -; CDR3 DNA: TGTGCCAGCAGCCTTAATGAAAAACTGTTTTTT; CDR3 protein: CASSLNEKLFF
J gene: TRBJ2-5; D gene: -; V gene: TRBV2; clone size: -; CDR3 DNA: TGTGCCAGCAGTGAGGCTAGCTTTTTCAGAGAGACCCAGTACTTC; CDR3 protein: CASSEASFFRETQYF